A selection of T cell receptor beta chains follows, all from one sample in a study of blood T cell repertoires in COVID-19. Measured with immunoSEQ multiplex PCR; TCRdb has only the in-frame clones, and not every one. The sample lists some 350,000 clones; almost 90% were seen once. What was sequenced was peripheral blood. Source of these receptors: a woman in her sixties or seventies with COVID-19, enrolled during active disease. Each CDR3 is given with its conserved first and last residue. The D gene is left open where the match is weak. Clone sizes are given selectively: once, few, many, or a class where the clone is expanded.

V gene,J gene,clone size,D gene,CDR3 DNA,CDR3 protein
TRBV19,TRBJ1-3,-,TRBD1,TGTGCCAGTAGCACCAGGACAGGGATGAAGAGCACCATATATTTT,CASSTRTGMKSTIYF
TRBV12-3/TRBV12-4,TRBJ1-1,-,TRBD1,TGTGCCAGCAGTTCCGGACAGGGCACTGAAGCTTTCTTT,CASSSGQGTEAFF
TRBV30,TRBJ1-4,many,-,TGTGCCTGGAGTGTAGGAGGGAGCGAAAAACTGTTTTTT,CAWSVGGSEKLFF
TRBV19,TRBJ1-3,-,-,TGTGCCAGTAGTCCCCAGGTGTCCGGAAACACCATATATTTT,CASSPQVSGNTIYF
TRBV29-1,TRBJ1-1,once,-,TGCAGCGTGGGAACCGGACAGTTCGGCGGAGCTTTCTTT,CSVGTGQFGGAFF
TRBV5-5,TRBJ1-1,-,-,TGTGCCAGCAGCTTGTGGGCAGGGGCTGGGTCCACTGAAGCTTTCTTT,CASSLWAGAGSTEAFF
TRBV7-2,TRBJ2-2,-,TRBD1,TGTGCCAGCACCCAAAGGGGGGCAGGGGGCGCGAACACCGGGGAGCTGTTTTTT,CASTQRGAGGANTGELFF
TRBV7-3,TRBJ2-2,-,TRBD1,TGTGCCAACAGCTTCGGGACAGTGAACACCGGGGAGCTGTTTTTT,CANSFGTVNTGELFF
TRBV10-2,TRBJ2-7,few,TRBD2,TGCGCCAGCAGTGCGACTAGCGGGCGCTACGAGCAGTACTTC,CASSATSGRYEQYF
TRBV18,TRBJ2-3,-,TRBD2,TGTGCCAGCTCCCCTGGGGGGGCAGATACGCAGTATTTT,CASSPGGADTQYF
TRBV7-2,TRBJ1-2,-,-,TGTGCCAGCAGCTTAGCACAGGGTTCGGGCTACACCTTC,CASSLAQGSGYTF
TRBV18,TRBJ2-3,-,TRBD2,TGTGCCAGCTCATGGAACCGGGGGGACACAGATACGCAGTATTTT,CASSWNRGDTDTQYF
TRBV5-1,TRBJ2-1,-,-,TGCGCCAGCAGCCTCCGACGGGAAACCTACAATGAGCAGTTCTTC,CASSLRRETYNEQFF
TRBV10-3,TRBJ1-2,-,-,TGTGCCATCAGTGAGTCAGGGACACAGGCCCTCTACACCTTC,CAISESGTQALYTF
TRBV4-2,TRBJ1-1,few,-,TGTGCCAGCAGCCGCGAGGGCACTGAAGCTTTCTTT,CASSREGTEAFF
TRBV18,TRBJ2-2,-,TRBD2,TGTGCCAGCTCACCAGAGGGACTAGCGAACGGGGAGCTGTTTTTT,CASSPEGLANGELFF
TRBV4-2,TRBJ1-5,-,-,TGTGCCAGCAGCCAAGATAGTCGGGGGGCCACCTCAGGGGCCCAGCATTTT,CASSQDSRGATSGAQHF
TRBV5-1,TRBJ1-4,-,-,TGCGCCAGCAGCTTGGGACAAACTAATGAAAAACTGTTTTTT,CASSLGQTNEKLFF
TRBV18,TRBJ2-1,-,-,TGTGCCAGCTCACCACCGATAGAAGGGGGTGAGCAGTTCTTC,CASSPPIEGGEQFF
TRBV7-9,TRBJ2-2,-,TRBD2,TGTGCCAGCAGCCCAGGGACGCGGGGGGTCACCGGGGAGCTGTTTTTT,CASSPGTRGVTGELFF
TRBV4-3,TRBJ2-3,-,-,TGCGCCAGCAGCCAGTCAGTCCCGGACTTTTACACAGATACGCAGTATTTT,CASSQSVPDFYTDTQYF
TRBV5-4,TRBJ2-3,-,-,TGTGCCAGCAGCCTGGCAGGGGTGGCAGATACGCAGTATTTT,CASSLAGVADTQYF
TRBV19,TRBJ1-1,-,TRBD1,TGTGCCAGTAGTACCTCAGGGGGCGCGGGCACTGAAGCTTTCTTT,CASSTSGGAGTEAFF
TRBV7-9,TRBJ2-1,once,TRBD2,TGTGCCAGCAGCCGAACCGGGACTAGCTCGGATGAGCAGTTCTTC,CASSRTGTSSDEQFF
TRBV7-9,TRBJ1-1,-,-,TGTGCCAGCAGCCCCTTGGGGGGGGCCCCAGCCTCTGAAGCTTTCTTT,CASSPLGGAPASEAFF
TRBV9,TRBJ2-3,-,-,TGTGCCAGCAGCACGTCCGGGACACTCGCCACAGATACGCAGTATTTT,CASSTSGTLATDTQYF
TRBV4-1,TRBJ1-1,-,-,TGCGCCAGCAGCCAAGGAGGGAGGGGTCGGGGTGAAGCTTTCTTT,CASSQGGRGRGEAFF
TRBV14,TRBJ1-2,-,-,TGTGCCAGCAGCCAACTTAACGGCTATGGCTACACCTTC,CASSQLNGYGYTF
TRBV28,TRBJ1-4,-,-,TGTGCCAGCAGTTTAAGGGGCAGGTGGACAGCTAATGAAAAACTGTTTTTT,CASSLRGRWTANEKLFF
TRBV19,TRBJ1-1,-,TRBD1,TGTGCCAGTAGTTCCCCGACAGGGGCCATGAACACTGAAGCTTTCTTT,CASSSPTGAMNTEAFF
TRBV7-9,TRBJ2-7,once,-,TGTGCCAGCAGCTCGAGCTCCTACGAGCAGTACTTC,CASSSSSYEQYF
TRBV24-1,TRBJ1-2,-,-,TGTGCCACCAGGAAGACCGGGACATCAAGTGGCTACACCTTC,CATRKTGTSSGYTF
TRBV7-2,TRBJ2-1,-,-,TGTGCCAGCAGCCTCCTAGGGGGGGGGCTAGATGAGCAGTTCTTC,CASSLLGGGLDEQFF